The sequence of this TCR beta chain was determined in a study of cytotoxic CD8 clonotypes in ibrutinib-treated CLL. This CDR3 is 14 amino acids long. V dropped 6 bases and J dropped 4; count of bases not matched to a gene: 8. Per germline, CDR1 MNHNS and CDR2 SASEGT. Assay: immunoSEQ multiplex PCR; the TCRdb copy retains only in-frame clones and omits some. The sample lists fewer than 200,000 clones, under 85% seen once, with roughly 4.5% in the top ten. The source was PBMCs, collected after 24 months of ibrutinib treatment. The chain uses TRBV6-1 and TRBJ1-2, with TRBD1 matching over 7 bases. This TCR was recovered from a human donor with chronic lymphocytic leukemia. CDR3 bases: TGTGCCAGCAGATCGACAGGGACGGGCTATGGCTACACCTTC. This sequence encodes CASRSTGTGYGYTF.